The sequence of this T cell receptor beta chain was determined in a study of cytomegalovirus exposure and HLA in healthy donors. A multiplex PCR was run with 60 Vbeta primers and 13 Jbeta primers. Sequencing used immunoSEQ multiplex PCR; TCRdb keeps in-frame clones, though not all of them. The data contain fewer than 150,000 clones, 55% to 75% of them singletons. CDR1 is MNHNS and CDR2 is SASEGT in the germline V gene. This CDR3 has 12 amino acids. V was shortened by 6 bases and J by 8 bases, with 11 bases between the two germline ends. This clone was counted a few times. Antigen unknown. Study-wide results and limits: There were around 160 TCR beta chains listed as cytomegalovirus-associated.

The sample was PBMCs. The rearrangement links TRBV6-1 to TRBJ2-1; perhaps TRBD2 as D (6 bases). The sequence was collected from a woman between 40 and 55 years old in good health and CMV-seropositive. As DNA, the CDR3 is TGTGCCAGCAGCACTAGGGAGGATGAGCAGTTCTTC. This sequence encodes CASSTREDEQFF.